This TCR beta chain was documented in a study of metastatic and nonmetastatic thyroid tumors. The CDR3 is 14 residues long. Looked up from germline, CDR1 is DFQATT and CDR2 is SNEGSKA (reference sequence). Trimming removed 6 bases from V and 2 bases from J; junction bases left unmatched: 7. In this sample, this clone turned up many times. Through MiXCR, TCRdb re-clonotyped the PCR reads. Counted here are about 13,000 clones, 23% occurring once; the ten biggest clones make up 3.6%. Every patient was untreated before thyroid surgery. The specimen was blood. This TCR was sampled from a female donor with papillary thyroid cancer or a benign thyroid nodule (not recorded which). Some clones in this sample may be carry-over from other donors' samples. The genes are TRBV20-1 and TRBJ1-5; 7 bases fit TRBD1. The CDR3 sequence is CSAQDRVGNQPQHF. CDR3 nucleotides: TGCAGTGCGCAAGACAGGGTCGGCAATCAGCCCCAGCATTTT.